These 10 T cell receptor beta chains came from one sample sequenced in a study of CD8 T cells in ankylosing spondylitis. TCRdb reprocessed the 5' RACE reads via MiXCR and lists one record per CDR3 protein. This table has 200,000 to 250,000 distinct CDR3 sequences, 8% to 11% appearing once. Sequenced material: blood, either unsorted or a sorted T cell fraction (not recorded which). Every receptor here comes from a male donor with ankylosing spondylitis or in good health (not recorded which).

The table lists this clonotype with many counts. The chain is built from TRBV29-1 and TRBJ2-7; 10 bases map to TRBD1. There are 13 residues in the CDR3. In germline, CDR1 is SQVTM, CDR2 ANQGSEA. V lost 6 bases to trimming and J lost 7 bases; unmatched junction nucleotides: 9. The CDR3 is CSVRSTGGWEQYF. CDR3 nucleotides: TGCAGCGTCCGTTCGACAGGGGGCTGGGAGCAGTACTTC.

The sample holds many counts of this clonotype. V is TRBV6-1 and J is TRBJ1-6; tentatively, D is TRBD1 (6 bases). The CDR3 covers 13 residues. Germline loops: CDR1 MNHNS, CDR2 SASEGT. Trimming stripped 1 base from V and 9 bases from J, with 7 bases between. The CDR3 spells CASSEEGGSPLHF. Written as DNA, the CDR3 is TGTGCCAGCAGTGAAGAAGGGGGTTCACCCCTCCACTTT.

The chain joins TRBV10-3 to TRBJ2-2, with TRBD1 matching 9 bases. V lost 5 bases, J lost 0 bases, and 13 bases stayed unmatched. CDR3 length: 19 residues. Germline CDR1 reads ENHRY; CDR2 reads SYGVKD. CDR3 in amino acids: CAISRGTGSRNSNTGELFF. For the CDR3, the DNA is TGTGCCATCAGTAGAGGGACAGGGTCGAGGAATTCGAACACCGGGGAGCTGTTTTTT.

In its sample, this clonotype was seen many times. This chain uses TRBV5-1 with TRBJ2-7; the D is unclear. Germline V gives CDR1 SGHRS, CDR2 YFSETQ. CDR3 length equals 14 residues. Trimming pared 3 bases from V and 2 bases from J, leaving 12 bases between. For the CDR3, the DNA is TGCGCCAGCAGCTCCGGGTGGAGTCCCTACGAGCAGTACTTC. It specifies CASSSGWSPYEQYF.

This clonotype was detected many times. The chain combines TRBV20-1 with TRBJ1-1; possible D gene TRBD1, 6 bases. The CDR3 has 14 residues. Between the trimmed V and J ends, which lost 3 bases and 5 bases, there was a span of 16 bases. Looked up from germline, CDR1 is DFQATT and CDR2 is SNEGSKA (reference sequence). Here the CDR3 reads CSASLGGGRTEAFF. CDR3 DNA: TGCAGTGCTAGTTTAGGGGGAGGGCGGACTGAAGCTTTCTTT.

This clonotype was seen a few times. CDR3 in DNA: TGTGCCAGCAGCTCACCGACGGCCCAGTACTTC. Its protein is CASSSPTAQYF. This rearrangement joins TRBV28 to TRBJ2-5; D is unclear. With 6 bases removed from V and 9 bases from J, the gap between germline ends came to 11 bases. The CDR3 is 11 residues long. Germline V gene data show CDR1 as MDHEN and CDR2 as SYDVKM.

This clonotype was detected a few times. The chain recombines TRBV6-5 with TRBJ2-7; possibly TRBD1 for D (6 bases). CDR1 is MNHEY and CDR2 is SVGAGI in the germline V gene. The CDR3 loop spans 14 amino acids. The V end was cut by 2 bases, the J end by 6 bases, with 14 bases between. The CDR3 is CASSYVRGAGEQYF. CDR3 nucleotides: TGTGCCAGCAGTTACGTCAGGGGTGCGGGCGAGCAGTACTTC.

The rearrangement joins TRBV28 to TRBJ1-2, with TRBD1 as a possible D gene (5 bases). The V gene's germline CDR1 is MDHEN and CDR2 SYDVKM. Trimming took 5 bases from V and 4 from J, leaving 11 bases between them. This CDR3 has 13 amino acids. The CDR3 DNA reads TGTGCCAGCAGTCCTGCAGGGTCCTATGGCTACACCTTC. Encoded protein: CASSPAGSYGYTF.

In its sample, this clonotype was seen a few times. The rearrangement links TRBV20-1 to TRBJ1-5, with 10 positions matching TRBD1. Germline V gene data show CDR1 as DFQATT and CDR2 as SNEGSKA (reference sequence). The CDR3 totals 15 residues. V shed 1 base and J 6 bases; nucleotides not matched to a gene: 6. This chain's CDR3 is CSARVGQGISQPQHF. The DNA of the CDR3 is TGCAGTGCTAGAGTGGGACAGGGGATTTCTCAGCCCCAGCATTTT.

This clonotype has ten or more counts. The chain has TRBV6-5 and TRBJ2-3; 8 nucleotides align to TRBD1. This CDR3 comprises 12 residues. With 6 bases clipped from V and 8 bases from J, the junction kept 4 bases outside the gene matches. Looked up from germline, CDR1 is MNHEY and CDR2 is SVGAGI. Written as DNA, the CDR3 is TGTGCCAGCAGACTCGGACAGGGTACGCAGTATTTT. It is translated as CASRLGQGTQYF.